The 27 T cell receptor beta chains in this list originate from one sample, sequenced in a study of T cell responses to AZD1222 COVID-19 vaccine. The repertoire was sequenced with immunoSEQ multiplex PCR; TCRdb's copy has only in-frame clones and lacks some. The table lists around 150,000 clones, 90% to 95% of them singletons. This specimen was peripheral blood, taken 28 days after the second AZD1222 dose. The receptors come from an adult who received the AZD1222 COVID-19 vaccine.

J is TRBJ1-6 and V is TRBV2, with D tentatively TRBD1 (5 bases). CDR1 and CDR2 (germline): SNHLY, FYNNEI. This CDR3 contains 14 residues. Trimming pared 5 bases from V and 6 bases from J, leaving 11 bases between. CDR3 residues: CASSFPTANSPLHF. The CDR3 coding sequence is TGTGCCAGCAGTTTTCCGACAGCTAATTCACCCCTCCACTTT.

This clone was counted a single time. The rearrangement links TRBV6-5 to TRBJ1-4; a weak D match, TRBD1 (5 bases). This CDR3 spans 14 amino acids. V lost 6 bases and J lost 7, with 15 bases in between. The germline CDR1 and CDR2 sequences are MNHEY and SVGAGI. In DNA, the CDR3 is TGTGCCAGCAGGAGTGCAGGGTCTACTGAAAAACTGTTTTTT. Protein product: CASRSAGSTEKLFF.

This clone appeared a single time. The chain employs TRBV5-1 and TRBJ2-3; 16 bases align to TRBD2. Germline-derived CDR1 and CDR2 are SGHRS and YFSETQ. The CDR3 runs 17 residues. After removal of 4 bases from V and 2 bases from J, the junction contained 4 bases not matched to a gene. CDR3 region: CASSRGLAGGLTDTQYF. CDR3 coding DNA: TGCGCCAGCAGCCGGGGACTAGCGGGAGGGCTCACAGATACGCAGTATTTT.

This rearrangement joins TRBV7-2 to TRBJ1-6; TRBD1 matches 9 bases. Germline CDR1 is SGHTA and CDR2 is FQGNSA. The CDR3 length is 15 residues. V gave up 4 bases and J gave up 7 bases; unmatched junction bases: 5. The CDR3 here is CASSSRTGANSPLHF. CDR3 DNA: TGTGCCAGCAGCTCCAGGACAGGGGCAAATTCACCCCTCCACTTT.

A note on this clone: This sample includes further DNA sequences coding for the same CDR3. The gene calls are TRBV3-1 (or the pseudogene TRBV3-2) and TRBJ1-5; D uncertain. Trimming removed 2 bases at V and 3 bases at J, with 8 bases between. This CDR3 contains 14 residues. Per germline, CDR1 LGHDT and CDR2 YNNKEL (reference sequence). CDR3 region: CASSQSGNNQPQHF. CDR3 DNA: TGTGCCAGCAGCCAATCGGGGAACAATCAGCCCCAGCATTTT.

The gene calls are TRBV5-1 and TRBJ1-1; D possibly corresponds to TRBD1 (5 bases). Trimming took off 1 base at V and 3 bases at J, with 13 bases between the two ends. This CDR3 has 15 residues. The germline gives CDR1 SGHRS, CDR2 YFSETQ. The CDR3 protein is CASSLLGGWDTEAFF. DNA for the CDR3: TGCGCCAGCAGCTTGTTGGGGGGTTGGGACACTGAAGCTTTCTTT.

The chain uses TRBV7-9 and TRBJ1-4; 8 bases are shared with TRBD1. The germline V gene encodes CDR1 SEHNR and CDR2 FQNEAQ (reference sequence). The CDR3 is 14 amino acids. V shed 11 bases, J shed 5 bases, and the junction held 10 bases outside the gene matches. In nucleotides, the CDR3 is TGTGCCTCAGAAGCCGGGACAGGAAATGAAAAACTGTTTTTT. Its translation is CASEAGTGNEKLFF.

This chain uses TRBV9 with TRBJ2-1; 11 bases agree with TRBD2. Unmatched junction bases numbered 9, after V lost 3 bases and J lost 13 bases. This CDR3 is 14 amino acids long. Germline CDR1 is SGDLS and CDR2 is YYNGEE. CDR3 sequence: CASSAGLAEPGQFF. Here the CDR3 DNA reads TGTGCCAGCAGCGCGGGACTAGCGGAGCCCGGCCAGTTCTTC.

The CDR3 sequence is CASSHRAGAYNEQFF. Written as DNA, the CDR3 is TGTGCCAGCAGCCATAGAGCGGGAGCCTACAATGAGCAGTTCTTC. This sequence joins TRBV3-1 (or the pseudogene TRBV3-2) and TRBJ2-1; 8 bases are a match to TRBD2. This CDR3 is 15 amino acids long. Germline trimming cut 3 bases from V and 2 bases from J; bases unmatched to any gene: 3. CDR1 is LGHDT, CDR2 YNNKEL, per germline (reference sequence).

With regard to this clone: Mismatch with germline at one junction end may stem from a read error. The V gene is TRBV19, the J gene TRBJ2-3; 8 bases match TRBD2. The CDR3 loop spans 14 amino acids. Germline V gene lookup returns CDR1 LNHDA and CDR2 SQIVND (reference sequence). The CDR3 loop is CASSTSGSPRNLHF. In nucleotides, the CDR3 is TGTGCCAGTAGTACAAGCGGGAGCCCCCGAAACTTACATTTT.

In its sample, this clone was seen a few times. The rearrangement joins TRBV6-4 to TRBJ2-5, with 7 bases lining up with TRBD1. The trim removed 0 bases at V and 5 bases at J, leaving 6 bases unmatched. CDR3 length: 15 amino acids. The germline CDR1 and CDR2 sequences are MRHNA and SNTAGT. CDR3 bases: TGTGCCAGCAGTGACTCGTTAGGGGGCCGGGAGACCCAGTACTTC. This encodes CASSDSLGGRETQYF.

The chain combines TRBV7-9 with TRBJ2-7, with 9 bases aligning to TRBD2. Germline V gives CDR1 SEHNR, CDR2 FQNEAQ (reference sequence). The CDR3 is 16 amino acids. V dropped 3 bases and J dropped 4; count of bases not matched to a gene: 10. The DNA of the CDR3 is TGTGCCAGCAGCTTTACGACGACTAGCGGACGATACGAGCAGTACTTC. Encoded protein: CASSFTTTSGRYEQYF.

The rearrangement joins TRBV5-4 to TRBJ2-3; possible D gene TRBD1, 6 bases. V was shortened by 4 bases and J by 1 base, with 10 bases between the two germline ends. From germline, CDR1 is SGHNT and CDR2 YYREEE (reference sequence). This CDR3 is built from 14 residues. The DNA of the CDR3 is TGTGCCAGCAGCACGGGACACGGCACAGATACGCAGTATTTT. This gives the protein CASSTGHGTDTQYF.

This chain uses TRBV10-1 with TRBJ1-1; the D is unclear. The CDR3 is 11 amino acids. V lost 1 base and J 9 bases, leaving 6 bases between the germline ends. Germline CDR1 reads WNHNN; CDR2 reads SYGVQD (reference sequence). This chain's CDR3 is CASSEYRQAFF. The CDR3 bases are TGCGCCAGCAGTGAGTATAGGCAAGCTTTCTTT.

This chain uses TRBV25-1 with TRBJ1-2; possible D gene TRBD1, 5 bases. The V gene lost 4 bases and the J gene lost 8 bases, with 17 bases spanning the gap. Germline loops: CDR1 MGHDK, CDR2 SYGVNS. The CDR3 runs 14 residues. The CDR3 spells CASSAGLDIYGYTF. The DNA for the CDR3 is TGTGCCAGCAGTGCTGGGTTGGACATCTACGGCTACACCTTC.

V gene TRBV3-1 (or the pseudogene TRBV3-2) combines with J gene TRBJ1-1, with D tentatively TRBD1 (6 bases). This CDR3 contains 16 residues. The germline CDR1 and CDR2 sequences are LGHDT and YNNKEL (reference sequence). With 1 base removed from V and 6 bases from J, the gap between germline ends came to 18 bases. CDR3 in amino acids: CASSQVGGSRGAEAFF. CDR3 bases: TGTGCCAGCAGCCAAGTTGGGGGCTCCCGGGGCGCTGAAGCTTTCTTT.

This clone was observed a single time. The chain recombines TRBV2 with TRBJ2-1; 8 bases map to TRBD2. Germline V gene data show CDR1 as SNHLY and CDR2 as FYNNEI. The trim removed 2 bases at V and 1 base at J, leaving 10 bases unmatched. This CDR3 contains 18 residues. The CDR3 region is CASSEIAGRARSYNEQFF. CDR3 DNA: TGTGCCAGCAGTGAAATAGCGGGGAGGGCAAGGTCCTACAATGAGCAGTTCTTC.

CDR3 residues: CASSVSALGTEAFF. CDR3 coding DNA: TGTGCCAGCAGCGTATCTGCGTTAGGCACTGAAGCTTTCTTT. The rearrangement links TRBV9 to TRBJ1-1; D is undetermined. This CDR3 comprises 14 residues. Germline V gene sequence: CDR1 SGDLS, CDR2 YYNGEE. The V gene lost 1 base and the J gene lost 4 bases, with 11 bases spanning the gap. The full variable domain, rest sourced from reference TRBV9 and TRBJ1-1, is DSGVTQTPKHLITATGQRVTLRCSPRSGDLSVYWYQQSLDQGLQFLIQYYNGEERAKGNILERFSAQQFPDLHSELNLSSLELGDSALYFCASSVSALGTEAFFGQGTRLTVV.

The chain carries TRBV14 and TRBJ2-7; either TRBD1 or TRBD2 may supply D (5 bases each). V lost 5 bases and J 2 bases, leaving 13 bases between the germline ends. This CDR3 has 14 residues. Germline-derived CDR1 and CDR2 are SGHDN and FVKESK. CDR3 DNA: TGTGCCAGCAGCGACCAGCCGGGGCCCTACGAGCAGTACTTC. Translated: CASSDQPGPYEQYF.

The chain has TRBV3-1 (or the pseudogene TRBV3-2) and TRBJ2-1; 11 bases fit TRBD1. CDR1 is LGHDT, CDR2 YNNKEL, per germline (reference sequence). There are 20 residues in the CDR3. The V segment lost 3 bases and the J segment 4 bases; nucleotides outside the gene matches: 17. The CDR3 region is CASSHRTGGSSDERYNEQFF. CDR3 DNA sequence: TGTGCCAGCAGCCATCGGACAGGGGGCTCTTCCGACGAAAGATACAATGAGCAGTTCTTC.

This sequence joins TRBV7-3 and TRBJ1-2, with 8 bases matching TRBD1. The CDR3 length is 15 residues. V lost 0 bases to trimming and J lost 4 bases; unmatched junction nucleotides: 4. CDR1 and CDR2 from the germline V gene are SGHTA and FQGTGA. The CDR3 DNA is TGTGCCAGCAGCTTAACCCCGGGACAGGCCTATGGCTACACCTTC. Its protein is CASSLTPGQAYGYTF.

The J gene is TRBJ2-5, the V gene TRBV6-2 or TRBV6-3; the D is unclear. Germline-derived CDR1 and CDR2 are MNHEY and SVGEGT. This CDR3 is built from 15 residues. V shed 0 bases and J shed 1 base, with 9 bases lying between them. The DNA of the CDR3 is TGTGCCAGCAGTTACTCAGGGATCGTCCAAGAGACCCAGTACTTC. Translating it yields CASSYSGIVQETQYF.

The gene calls are TRBV4-1 and TRBJ2-1; 13 bases line up with TRBD2. The junction had 17 bases not matched to a gene; V was cut back by 8 bases and J by 10 bases. In germline, CDR1 is MGHRA, CDR2 YSYEKL. CDR3 length equals 17 residues. CDR3 DNA: TGCGCCAGCCAAACCATGATACTAGCGGGAGGGGGTGGAGAGCAGTTCTTC. This translates into CASQTMILAGGGGEQFF.

For this clone: Other DNA sequences in this specimen translate into the identical CDR3. J is TRBJ2-6 and V is TRBV27, with D uncertain. The CDR3 runs 13 residues. The V end lost 3 bases, the J end lost 4 bases, and 4 bases lay between the germline ends. Germline V gene data show CDR1 as MNHEY and CDR2 as SMNVEV (reference sequence). The CDR3 loop reads CASSFSGANVLTF. The CDR3 DNA is TGTGCCAGCAGTTTCTCCGGGGCCAACGTCCTGACTTTC.

The chain couples TRBV4-1 to TRBJ2-1; TRBD1 might be the D (6 bases). There are 15 residues in the CDR3. V was shortened by 4 bases and J by 3 bases, with 13 bases between the two germline ends. Germline CDR1 MGHRA, CDR2 YSYEKL. The CDR3 reads CASSPNRADYNEQFF. The CDR3 DNA reads TGCGCCAGCAGCCCCAACAGGGCTGACTACAATGAGCAGTTCTTC.

The chain joins TRBV28 to TRBJ2-7; D not certain. Germline loops: CDR1 MDHEN, CDR2 SYDVKM. The CDR3 covers 10 residues. V dropped 6 bases and J dropped 5 bases, with 5 bases sitting between them. CDR3 sequence: CASSRNEQYF. For the CDR3, the DNA is TGTGCCAGCAGCAGGAACGAGCAGTACTTC.

The chain employs TRBV6-5 and TRBJ2-1; 7 bases are shared with TRBD2. V trimming: 3 bases; J trimming: 15 bases; junction bases outside the gene matches: 5. There are 11 residues in the CDR3. The germline CDR1 and CDR2 sequences are MNHEY and SVGAGI. CDR3: CASSYGRETFF. The CDR3 DNA reads TGTGCCAGCAGTTATGGGCGGGAGACGTTCTTC.